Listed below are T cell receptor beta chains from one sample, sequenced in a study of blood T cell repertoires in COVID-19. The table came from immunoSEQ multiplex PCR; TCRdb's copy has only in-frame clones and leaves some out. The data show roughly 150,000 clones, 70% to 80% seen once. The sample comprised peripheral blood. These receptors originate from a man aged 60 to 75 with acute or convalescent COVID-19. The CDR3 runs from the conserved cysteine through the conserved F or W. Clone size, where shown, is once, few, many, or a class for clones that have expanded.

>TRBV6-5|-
CASSPGTETEQYF
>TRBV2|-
CASRYSGVANYGYTF
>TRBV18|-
CASSPSTGFTEAFF
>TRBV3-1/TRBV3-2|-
CASSHERYEQYF
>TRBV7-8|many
CASSPYMTGDNQPQHF
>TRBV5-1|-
CASSLVSGNTEAFF
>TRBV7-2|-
CASSTRQSNYGYTF
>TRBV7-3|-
CASSLTGGDNYGYTF
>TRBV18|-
CASSSANTGELFF
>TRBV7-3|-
CASSPNSLNSYNEQFF
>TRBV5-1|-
CASSLTVRGEAFF
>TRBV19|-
CASSPRAGRVGETQYF
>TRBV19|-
CASGTGGPGETQYF
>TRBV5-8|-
CASSLRQGTDTQYF
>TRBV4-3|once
CASSQEGGTGETEAFF
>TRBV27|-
CASVTLTGLYSNNEQFF
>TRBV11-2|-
CASSDKTGMRSPLHF
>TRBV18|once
CTSSQGGINQPQHF
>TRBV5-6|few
CASSGPSGTNEKLFF
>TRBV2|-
CASSDLGGNQPQHF
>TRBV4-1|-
CASSQGRGGYEQYF
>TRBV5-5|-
CASSHYGTVEQYF
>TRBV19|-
CASSVTGTGLYGYTF
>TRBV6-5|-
CASSYRDYYQETQYF
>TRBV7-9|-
CASSETEIYGYTF
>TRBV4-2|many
CASSLESGRGGRTGELFF
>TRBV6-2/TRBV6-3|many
CASSYSSGTGYEQYF
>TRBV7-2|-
CASSLGDRGKRNSPLHF
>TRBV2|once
CASNPSGLYNEQFF
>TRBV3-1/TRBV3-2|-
CASSVGQGYMTQYF
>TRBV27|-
CASSYQGGNTIYF
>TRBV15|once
CATSDDRNNQPQHF
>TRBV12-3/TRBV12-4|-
CASSSQQGTEAFF
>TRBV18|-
CASSPAGTGGEQYF
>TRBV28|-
CASSSIRGGPYNEQFF
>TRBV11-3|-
CASSLGLRGAEEQFF
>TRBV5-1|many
CASSLERGGQDTQYF
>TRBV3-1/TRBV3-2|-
CASSQTSGQYNEQFF
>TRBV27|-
CASSRTGSPYEQYF
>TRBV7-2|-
CASKRGGGSDTQYF
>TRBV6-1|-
CASSEWWTGNSPLHF
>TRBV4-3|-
CASSHGTGHQETQYF
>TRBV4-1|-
CASSQVLKLNQPQHF
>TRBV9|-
CASSADSDSYNEQFF
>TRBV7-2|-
CASSVSKGAGTQYF
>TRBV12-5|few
CASGMEGTGEQYF
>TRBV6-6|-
CASSRGAGSQPQHF
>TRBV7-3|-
CASSSAGGVYEQYF